The rows below give T cell receptor beta chains drawn from one sample of a study of shared clonotypes between healthy human individuals. This table comes from immunoSEQ multiplex PCR, and its TCRdb copy is limited to in-frame clones, with some not included. The data contain about 2.2 million clones, approximately 92% of them singletons. The source material was naive CD8+ T cells from PBMCs. The receptors shown here come from a man aged 18 to 30 in good health. Some clones in this sample may be carry-over from other donors' samples. CDR3s include the opening cysteine and the closing phenylalanine or tryptophan. A D gene is named only where the DNA matches it firmly. Expanded clones are given a class, and other clones once, few, many or no size at all.

V gene: TRBV28
clone size: .
J gene: TRBJ2-7
D gene: TRBD1
CDR3 protein: CASSSRRDRAAEQYF
CDR3 DNA: TGTGCCAGCAGTTCTCGGCGGGACAGGGCCGCCGAGCAGTACTTC

V gene: TRBV28
clone size: once
J gene: TRBJ1-5
D gene: .
CDR3 protein: CASSLISGIYQPQHF
CDR3 DNA: TGTGCCAGCAGTTTAATTTCTGGGATATATCAGCCCCAGCATTTT

V gene: TRBV28
clone size: .
J gene: TRBJ1-1
D gene: .
CDR3 protein: CASSLTRGANTEAFF
CDR3 DNA: TGTGCCAGCAGTTTGACGCGGGGGGCGAACACTGAAGCTTTCTTT

V gene: TRBV27
clone size: .
J gene: TRBJ2-7
D gene: TRBD1
CDR3 protein: CASSSLGQGPYEQYF
CDR3 DNA: TGTGCCAGCAGCTCCTTGGGACAGGGGCCCTACGAGCAGTACTTC

V gene: TRBV11-2
clone size: .
J gene: TRBJ2-3
D gene: TRBD1
CDR3 protein: CASSPRGQYGQYF
CDR3 DNA: TGTGCCAGCAGCCCTAGGGGACAGTACGGACAGTATTTT

V gene: TRBV27
clone size: once
J gene: TRBJ2-1
D gene: TRBD2
CDR3 protein: CASSPALAGEHNEQFF
CDR3 DNA: TGTGCCAGCAGTCCCGCCCTAGCGGGAGAACACAATGAGCAGTTCTTC

V gene: TRBV25-1
clone size: once
J gene: TRBJ1-1
D gene: .
CDR3 protein: CASSEGGRTEAFF
CDR3 DNA: TGTGCCAGCAGTGAAGGGGGGAGGACTGAAGCTTTCTTT

V gene: TRBV10-3
clone size: .
J gene: TRBJ2-7
D gene: .
CDR3 protein: CAIGMELNFYYEQYF
CDR3 DNA: TGTGCCATCGGGATGGAACTGAACTTTTACTACGAGCAGTACTTC

V gene: TRBV4-1
clone size: .
J gene: TRBJ1-1
D gene: .
CDR3 protein: CASSQKFPRVNEAFF
CDR3 DNA: TGCGCCAGCAGCCAAAAATTCCCCCGGGTTAATGAAGCTTTCTTT

V gene: TRBV14
clone size: once
J gene: TRBJ1-2
D gene: .
CDR3 protein: CASSQAGKTGYTF
CDR3 DNA: TGTGCCAGCAGCCAAGCGGGGAAGACCGGCTACACCTTC

V gene: TRBV6-5
clone size: .
J gene: TRBJ2-3
D gene: .
CDR3 protein: CATLDRPSSDTQYF
CDR3 DNA: TGTGCCACCCTCGACAGGCCTTCCTCAGATACGCAGTATTTT

V gene: TRBV2
clone size: .
J gene: TRBJ2-7
D gene: TRBD2
CDR3 protein: CASSESPWRESLWYF
CDR3 DNA: TGTGCCAGCAGTGAATCCCCTTGGCGGGAGTCCCTTTGGTACTTC

V gene: TRBV19
clone size: once
J gene: TRBJ2-1
D gene: TRBD2
CDR3 protein: CASSPLGSVSGTIAGNEQFF
CDR3 DNA: TGTGCCAGTAGCCCATTAGGTAGTGTTAGCGGGACCATTGCAGGCAATGAGCAGTTCTTC

V gene: TRBV19
clone size: .
J gene: TRBJ1-1
D gene: .
CDR3 protein: CASSIGLEIGEAFF
CDR3 DNA: TGTGCCAGTAGTATCGGGTTGGAGATCGGTGAAGCTTTCTTT

V gene: TRBV7-2
clone size: .
J gene: TRBJ2-7
D gene: .
CDR3 protein: CASSTSYEQYF
CDR3 DNA: TGTGCCAGCAGCACCAGCTACGAGCAGTACTTC

V gene: TRBV4-1
clone size: once
J gene: TRBJ2-6
D gene: TRBD1
CDR3 protein: CASSPGTGVSGANVLTF
CDR3 DNA: TGCGCCAGCAGCCCCGGGACAGGGGTCTCCGGGGCCAACGTCCTGACTTTC

V gene: TRBV4-1
clone size: .
J gene: TRBJ2-7
D gene: .
CDR3 protein: CASSQDLGDQYF
CDR3 DNA: TGCGCCAGCAGCCAAGACCTCGGAGACCAGTACTTC

V gene: TRBV11-2
clone size: .
J gene: TRBJ2-5
D gene: .
CDR3 protein: CASSLDRTVTAYQETQYF
CDR3 DNA: TGTGCCAGCAGCTTAGACCGGACAGTGACGGCGTACCAAGAGACCCAGTACTTC

V gene: TRBV7-9
clone size: .
J gene: TRBJ2-7
D gene: TRBD2
CDR3 protein: CASSPYEVAGTLQYF
CDR3 DNA: TGTGCCAGCAGCCCCTATGAGGTAGCGGGCACTTTGCAGTACTTC

V gene: TRBV2
clone size: .
J gene: TRBJ1-6
D gene: .
CDR3 protein: CASTSPLHF
CDR3 DNA: TGTGCCAGCACTTCACCCCTCCACTTT

V gene: TRBV18
clone size: .
J gene: TRBJ2-7
D gene: .
CDR3 protein: CASSPREAYEQYF
CDR3 DNA: TGTGCCAGCTCCCCCAGAGAGGCCTACGAGCAGTACTTC

V gene: TRBV29-1
clone size: .
J gene: TRBJ2-7
D gene: TRBD1
CDR3 protein: CSVVGGQGLYEQYF
CDR3 DNA: TGCAGCGTTGTTGGGGGACAGGGTCTCTACGAGCAGTACTTC

V gene: TRBV7-9
clone size: .
J gene: TRBJ2-1
D gene: .
CDR3 protein: CASSLSEGVYNEQFF
CDR3 DNA: TGTGCCAGCAGCCTTAGCGAAGGGGTCTACAATGAGCAGTTCTTC